This is a list of T cell receptor beta chains from one sample in a study of CD8 T cells in Susac syndrome. TCRdb processed the immunoSEQ multiplex PCR reads anew with MiXCR; each CDR3 protein has one entry. Among under 200,000 distinct CDR3 sequences listed, approximately 95% were seen once. What was sequenced was CD8+ T cells from PBMCs. Receptors were obtained from a human donor with multiple sclerosis. Each CDR3 is given with its conserved first and last residue. A D gene is named only where the DNA matches it firmly. Clone sizes are given selectively: once, few, many, or a class where the clone is expanded.

TRBV5-4	TRBD2	15	-	TRBJ2-1	CASSLGVAGGNEQFF	TGTGCCAGCAGCTTGGGGGTAGCGGGAGGGAATGAGCAGTTCTTC
TRBV7-8	TRBD2	14	few	TRBJ2-1	CASSLAGGYNEQFF	TGTGCCAGCAGCTTAGCGGGAGGGTACAATGAGCAGTTCTTC
TRBV29-1	TRBD2	17	-	TRBJ2-1	CSVEGLAGSSSYNEQFF	TGCAGCGTTGAGGGGCTAGCGGGCTCTAGCTCCTACAATGAGCAGTTCTTC
TRBV13	TRBD2	16	few	TRBJ2-7	CASSLGLAGGSYEQYF	TGTGCCAGCAGCTTAGGCCTAGCGGGAGGGTCCTACGAGCAGTACTTC
TRBV30	-	12	-	TRBJ2-7	CAWGTNIYEQYF	TGTGCCTGGGGCACCAACATCTACGAGCAGTACTTC
TRBV6-1	-	15	-	TRBJ2-7	CASRNPGTGPYEQYF	TGTGCCAGCCGGAACCCGGGGACGGGCCCCTACGAGCAGTACTTC
TRBV9	-	15	-	TRBJ2-2	CASSVAGGGTGELFF	TGTGCCAGCAGCGTAGCCGGGGGAGGCACCGGGGAGCTGTTTTTT
TRBV20-1	-	16	-	TRBJ1-1	CSAKYGSQFDGAEAFF	TGCAGTGCTAAATATGGGTCCCAGTTCGACGGGGCTGAAGCTTTCTTT
TRBV12-3/TRBV12-4	-	14	-	TRBJ2-4	CASSLTRAKNIQYF	TGTGCCAGCAGCCTGACGAGAGCCAAAAACATTCAGTACTTC
TRBV4-1	TRBD1	15	-	TRBJ1-2	CASSQPGGAAYGYTF	TGCGCCAGCAGCCAACCAGGGGGCGCCGCGTATGGCTACACCTTC
TRBV3-1	-	15	-	TRBJ2-7	CASSQDFAVSGEQYF	TGTGCCAGCAGCCAAGATTTCGCTGTCTCCGGAGAGCAGTACTTC
TRBV10-3	-	15	-	TRBJ2-5	CAISVSGPYQETQYF	TGTGCCATCAGTGTTAGCGGCCCGTACCAAGAGACCCAGTACTTC
TRBV27	TRBD2	14	-	TRBJ2-7	CASSLGLGADEQYF	TGTGCCAGCAGCCTCGGACTAGGGGCCGACGAGCAGTACTTC
TRBV7-9	TRBD1	15	-	TRBJ2-7	CASSSIDRGHEEQYF	TGTGCCAGCAGCTCGATCGACAGGGGCCACGAAGAGCAGTACTTC
TRBV5-1	TRBD2	15	once	TRBJ2-5	CASSSPLAGTETQYF	TGCGCCAGCAGCTCTCCACTAGCGGGTACGGAGACCCAGTACTTC
TRBV20-1	TRBD1	15	-	TRBJ1-5	CSARPDRDYNQPQHF	TGCAGTGCTAGACCCGACAGGGACTACAATCAGCCCCAGCATTTT
TRBV9	-	15	-	TRBJ2-1	CASSVGGGFYNEQFF	TGTGCCAGCAGCGTAGGTGGGGGATTCTACAATGAGCAGTTCTTC
TRBV12-3/TRBV12-4	TRBD1	15	few	TRBJ2-1	CASSPGTGLYNEQFF	TGTGCCAGCAGTCCCGGGACAGGACTTTACAATGAGCAGTTCTTC
TRBV7-9	-	13	-	TRBJ2-1	CASSQGVPGEQFF	TGTGCCAGCAGCCAAGGGGTCCCGGGTGAGCAGTTCTTC
TRBV27	-	13	-	TRBJ2-3	CASSFFTTDTQYF	TGTGCCAGCAGTTTCTTCACCACAGATACGCAGTATTTT
TRBV28	-	14	-	TRBJ1-1	CASSLVRRNTEAFF	TGTGCCAGCAGTTTAGTCAGGAGAAACACTGAAGCTTTCTTT
TRBV28	-	13	-	TRBJ2-1	CASSPVSYNEQFF	TGTGCCAGCAGCCCCGTATCCTACAATGAGCAGTTCTTC
TRBV12-3/TRBV12-4	-	13	-	TRBJ1-1	CAIKQSMNTEAFF	TGTGCCATCAAGCAGTCTATGAACACTGAAGCTTTCTTT
TRBV20-1	-	14	once	TRBJ2-7	CSARDQVAVYEQYF	TGCAGTGCTAGAGATCAGGTAGCGGTCTACGAGCAGTACTTC
TRBV9	-	11	-	TRBJ2-1	CASSVEGEQFF	TGTGCCAGCAGCGTAGAGGGTGAGCAGTTCTTC
TRBV9	-	15	-	TRBJ2-3	CASSSNPTVTDTQYF	TGTGCCAGCAGCTCCAACCCCACGGTGACAGATACGCAGTATTTT
TRBV15	-	14	-	TRBJ1-1	CATSRGGEITEAFF	TGTGCCACCAGCAGGGGAGGGGAAATCACTGAAGCTTTCTTT
TRBV27	-	17	-	TRBJ2-6	CASSSPRGASGANVLTF	TGTGCCAGCAGTTCTCCCCGGGGGGCCTCTGGGGCCAACGTCCTGACTTTC
TRBV23-1	-	15	-	TRBJ1-1	CASSQQTGLNTEAFF	TGCGCCAGCAGTCAACAAACAGGGTTGAACACTGAAGCTTTCTTT
TRBV18	-	14	-	TRBJ2-5	CASSPPSPQETQYF	TGTGCCAGCTCACCCCCCAGTCCCCAAGAGACCCAGTACTTC
TRBV12-3/TRBV12-4	-	15	-	TRBJ1-2	CASSLKAFTGNGYTF	TGTGCCAGCAGTTTAAAGGCCTTCACAGGGAATGGCTACACCTTC
TRBV6-5	TRBD2	15	few	TRBJ2-1	CASSGGGGIYNEQFF	TGTGCCAGCAGCGGTGGCGGGGGGATCTACAATGAGCAGTTCTTC
TRBV27	TRBD1	14	-	TRBJ1-2	CASSSTGGAHGYTF	TGTGCCAGCAGTTCGACAGGGGGCGCTCATGGCTACACCTTC
TRBV29-1	-	14	-	TRBJ1-2	CSVRGWGSVYGYTF	TGCAGCGTGAGGGGATGGGGTTCGGTCTATGGCTACACCTTC
TRBV28	-	16	-	TRBJ2-3	CASSFKLAEHTDTQYF	TGTGCCAGCAGTTTTAAGTTAGCGGAGCACACAGATACGCAGTATTTT
TRBV20-1	-	13	-	TRBJ2-7	CSASPSDSYEQYF	TGCAGTGCTAGTCCTAGCGACTCCTACGAGCAGTACTTC
TRBV7-6	-	19	-	TRBJ2-7	CASSLRSVDANPPSYEQYF	TGTGCCAGCAGCTTACGGTCGGTCGACGCCAATCCCCCTTCCTACGAGCAGTACTTC
TRBV29-1	TRBD1	14	-	TRBJ1-2	CSVERGRSDYGYTF	TGCAGCGTTGAAAGGGGGCGAAGTGACTATGGCTACACCTTC
TRBV15	-	15	-	TRBJ2-1	CATSKSTEAYNEQFF	TGTGCCACCAGCAAATCCACAGAAGCCTACAATGAGCAGTTCTTC
TRBV12-3/TRBV12-4	TRBD1	14	few	TRBJ2-7	CASSLRDRAYEQYF	TGTGCCAGCAGTTTACGGGACAGGGCCTACGAGCAGTACTTC
TRBV13	-	13	few	TRBJ2-7	CASSHGRTYEQYF	TGTGCCAGCAGCCACGGACGGACCTACGAGCAGTACTTC
TRBV27	-	13	-	TRBJ1-5	CASSFSPYQPQHF	TGTGCCAGCAGTTTTAGCCCCTATCAGCCCCAGCATTTT
TRBV4-1	-	17	-	TRBJ2-1	CASSQDGIGSSYNEQFF	TGCGCCAGCAGCCAAGATGGAATCGGGAGCTCCTACAATGAGCAGTTCTTC
TRBV6-2/TRBV6-3	TRBD2	17	-	TRBJ2-5	CASSLGLAGMYQETQYF	TGTGCCAGCAGTTTGGGACTAGCGGGGATGTACCAAGAGACCCAGTACTTC
TRBV29-1	-	14	-	TRBJ2-5	CSVDLQGSQETQYF	TGCAGCGTTGATTTACAGGGATCACAAGAGACCCAGTACTTC